This T cell receptor (beta chain) was identified during a study of T cell responses to AZD1222 COVID-19 vaccine. Comment on this clone: The antigen is not known.

Assay: immunoSEQ multiplex PCR; the TCRdb copy retains only in-frame clones and omits some. This sample lists about 140,000 clones; its ten largest clones have around 2.4%. Study findings and constraints: Reportedly, close to half of spike-specific TCRs are directed against unmutated variant regions. Increases in Spike-specific TCR breadth and depth were seen after two AZD1222 doses. Donors skewed white British and female; clonal diversity was possibly underestimated. At study baseline, merely several AZD1222 recipients were seropositive.

The germline V gene has CDR1 MNHNS and CDR2 SASEGT. Trimming removed 2 bases from V and 1 base from J, with 5 bases in between. The CDR3 has 13 residues. This chain joins TRBV6-1 and TRBJ1-1; no clear D gene. The sequencing input was peripheral blood. This receptor was obtained from an adult in good health. CDR3 sequence reads: CASSELGNTEAFF. CDR3 in DNA: TGTGCCAGCAGTGAATTAGGGAACACTGAAGCTTTCTTT.